This entry concerns a single TCR beta chain. Its antigen is not identified. The entry originates in a study of neoadjuvant nivolumab and ipilimumab in lung cancer. Regarding the study as a whole: Resected tumors had greater TCR richness and clonality than uninvolved lung. Pretherapy blood TCR richness correlated positively with resected tumor richness. Pathologic regression was not significantly tied to TCR clonality.

CDR3 length equals 13 residues. The V gene lost 7 bases and the J gene lost 4 bases, with 10 bases spanning the gap. CDR1 is MNHNY, CDR2 SVGAGI, per germline (reference sequence). Assay: immunoSEQ multiplex PCR; the TCRdb copy retains only in-frame clones and omits some. The sample comprises over 4,000 clones, about 70% of which are singletons, and over 9.5% rests with the top ten. The V gene is TRBV6-6, the J gene TRBJ2-2; D is uncertain. Sequenced here: tumor tissue, sampled after neoadjuvant nivolumab, alone or with ipilimumab, at or shortly before surgery. This clonotype was sampled from an adult with non-small cell lung cancer. CDR3 region: CASTSLGTGELFF. CDR3 in DNA: TGTGCCAGCACCTCCCTGGGCACCGGGGAGCTGTTTTTT.